Shown below are 14 T cell receptor beta chains from a single sample sequenced in a study of blood T cell repertoires in COVID-19. Produced via immunoSEQ multiplex PCR; TCRdb's table is partial and in-frame only. Here the sample spans roughly 150,000 clones, 82% being singletons. Sequencing used peripheral blood. These receptors all stem from a woman older than 75 with acute or convalescent COVID-19.

The sample holds a few counts of this clone. The V and J genes are TRBV7-8 and TRBJ2-2; the D gene is possibly TRBD1 (5 bases). Per the germline V gene, CDR1 is SGHVS and CDR2 is FQNEAQ. The V end was cut by 1 base, the J end by 6 bases, with 24 bases between. The CDR3 extends over 19 amino acids. The CDR3 here is CASSLVLGQFSYYAGELFF. The CDR3 nucleotides read TGTGCCAGCAGCTTAGTTCTCGGACAATTCTCATACTACGCCGGGGAGCTGTTTTTT. Together with reference TRBV7-8 and TRBJ2-2, the CDR3 gives the full variable domain: GAGVSQSPRYKVAKRGQDVALRCDPISGHVSLFWYQQALGQGPEFLTYFQNEAQLDKSGLPSDRFFAERPEGSVSTLKIQRTQQEDSAVYLCASSLVLGQFSYYAGELFFGEGSRLTVL.

V usage is TRBV6-5 and J usage is TRBJ1-1; 7 positions match TRBD1. V dropped 5 bases and J dropped 4; count of bases not matched to a gene: 10. The CDR3 has 15 residues. Germline CDR1 is MNHEY and CDR2 is SVGAGI. CDR3 nucleotide sequence: TGTGCCAGCAGTCGGGACAGCGCGGACCCCACTGAAGCTTTCTTT. Encoded protein: CASSRDSADPTEAFF.

This clone was counted once. The chain recombines TRBV28 with TRBJ1-2, with 7 bases that match TRBD1. The germline V gene encodes CDR1 MDHEN and CDR2 SYDVKM. V trimming: 7 bases; J trimming: 8 bases; junction bases outside the gene matches: 16. CDR3 length equals 15 residues. This chain's CDR3 is CASTPPQGVSAGYTF. In DNA form, the CDR3 reads TGTGCCAGCACCCCGCCCCAGGGGGTAAGCGCGGGCTACACCTTC.

The chain recombines TRBV13 with TRBJ1-1, with D perhaps TRBD1 (6 bases). V lost 0 bases and J 2 bases, leaving 10 bases between the germline ends. Germline values: CDR1 PRHDT, CDR2 FYEKMQ (reference sequence). The CDR3 runs 15 residues. CDR3 nucleotides: TGTGCCAGCAGCTTAGGGGCGGGGGCCAACACTGAAGCTTTCTTT. It encodes CASSLGAGANTEAFF.

The V gene is TRBV19, the J gene TRBJ1-5; no reliable D call. V was trimmed by 5 bases and J by 9 bases, leaving 11 bases between them. This CDR3 is built from 12 residues. The germline V gene has CDR1 LNHDA and CDR2 SQIVND (reference sequence). The CDR3: CASSEYRGPQHF. CDR3 in DNA: TGTGCCAGTAGTGAATACCGCGGGCCCCAGCATTTT.

The rearrangement uses TRBV4-1 and TRBJ1-6; 8 positions match TRBD1. CDR1 MGHRA and CDR2 YSYEKL come from the germline V gene. Trimming cost V 1 base and J 7 bases; bases outside gene matches: 6. The CDR3 runs 16 residues. The CDR3 sequence: CASSQVLGDRNSPLHF. The CDR3 DNA reads TGCGCCAGCAGCCAAGTACTGGGGGACAGGAATTCACCCCTCCACTTT.

The chain links TRBV10-2 to TRBJ1-3; D possibly corresponds to TRBD1 (5 bases). The CDR3 sequence is 13 residues long. Germline CDR1 and CDR2: WSHSY and SAAADI. V lost 5 bases and J 4 bases, leaving 9 bases between the germline ends. DNA for the CDR3: TGCGCCAGCAGTAGGGGATCGGGAAACACCATATATTTT. Its protein product is CASSRGSGNTIYF.

V is TRBV10-3 and J is TRBJ2-7, with a tentative D call TRBD1 (6 bases). Looked up from germline, CDR1 is ENHRY and CDR2 is SYGVKD. V lost 3 bases and J 6 bases, leaving 27 bases between the germline ends. The CDR3 has 18 residues. CDR3 DNA sequence: TGTGCCATCAGTGACCGGGACACTGATATCGTCAAGGCCGGCGAGCAGTACTTC. It translates to CAISDRDTDIVKAGEQYF.

The rearrangement links TRBV13 to TRBJ2-7; a weak D match, TRBD2 (6 bases). The CDR3 length is 11 residues. CDR1 is PRHDT and CDR2 is FYEKMQ in the germline V gene (reference sequence). The V gene lost 5 bases and the J gene lost 9 bases, with 11 bases spanning the gap. The DNA for the CDR3 is TGTGCCAGCAGCGGAGCGGGCGTGCAGTACTTC. Residues: CASSGAGVQYF.

The chain combines TRBV6-2 or TRBV6-3 with TRBJ1-1; a weak D match, TRBD1 (5 bases). There are 14 residues in the CDR3. Germline CDR1 and CDR2: MNHEY and SVGEGT. Trimming took 1 base from V and 4 from J, leaving 10 bases between them. The CDR3 spells CASSYFRVGTEAFF. CDR3 DNA: TGTGCCAGCAGTTACTTCAGGGTAGGCACTGAAGCTTTCTTT.

This chain links TRBV5-1 with TRBJ2-5; D possibly corresponds to TRBD1 (6 bases). CDR3 length equals 13 residues. V gave up 3 bases and J gave up 7 bases, with 13 bases separating them. Per germline, CDR1 SGHRS and CDR2 YFSETQ. CDR3 DNA: TGCGCCAGCAGCTCGGTGGGGGCCGGGACCCAGTACTTC. This codes for CASSSVGAGTQYF.

The gene calls are TRBV6-5 and TRBJ2-4; possible D gene TRBD1, 6 bases. The V gene's germline CDR1 is MNHEY and CDR2 SVGAGI. The CDR3 contains 15 residues. Trimming shortened V by 3 bases and J by 2 bases, and 11 bases separated the two germline ends. CDR3 sequence (DNA): TGTGCCAGCAGTTATACAGGGTCCACCAAAAACATTCAGTACTTC. Its translation: CASSYTGSTKNIQYF.

This chain connects TRBV3-1 (or the pseudogene TRBV3-2) to TRBJ2-5, with TRBD2 matching 8 bases. J lost 6 bases, V lost 2 bases, and 5 bases had no gene match. Germline values: CDR1 LGHDT, CDR2 YNNKEL (reference sequence). The CDR3 length is 14 residues. Written as DNA, the CDR3 is TGTGCCAGCAGCCAAACGACTAGCGTCCAGACCCAGTACTTC. Translated: CASSQTTSVQTQYF.

V usage is TRBV3-1 (or the pseudogene TRBV3-2) and J usage is TRBJ1-2, with D uncertain. Germline V CDR1 and CDR2: LGHDT, YNNKEL (reference sequence). The CDR3 has 14 amino acids. V gave up 1 base and J gave up 0 bases, with 6 bases separating them. The CDR3 DNA reads as TGTGCCAGCAGCCAAGCGGTGACTAACTATGGCTACACCTTC. It encodes CASSQAVTNYGYTF.